One and the same sample provided the 19 T cell receptor beta chains below, sequenced in a study of blood T cell repertoires in COVID-19. The table came from immunoSEQ multiplex PCR; TCRdb's copy has only in-frame clones and leaves some out. The sample shows 250,000 to 300,000 clones, 70% to 90% of them seen only once. The sample consisted of PBMCs or T cells enriched from blood (not recorded which). All receptors derive from an older woman in a cohort exposed to, infected with or recovered from COVID-19 (not recorded which).

CDR3: CASSLWGEGIQFF. CDR3 bases: TGTGCCAGCAGTTTATGGGGGGAGGGGATTCAGTTCTTC. The chain carries TRBV12-3 or TRBV12-4 and TRBJ2-1, with TRBD2 matching over 7 bases. Germline trimming cut 2 bases from V and 13 bases from J; bases unmatched to any gene: 8. This CDR3 spans 13 amino acids.

The chain recombines TRBV2 with TRBJ2-5; TRBD2 matches 13 bases. This CDR3 comprises 16 residues. CDR1 is SNHLY, CDR2 FYNNEI, per germline. J lost 4 bases, V lost 4 bases, and 6 bases had no gene match. CDR3 in amino acids: CASSVSGLAGAETQYF. The CDR3 DNA sequence: TGTGCCAGCAGTGTCTCCGGACTAGCGGGGGCAGAGACCCAGTACTTC.

This clone appeared a single time. The V gene is TRBV27, the J gene TRBJ2-4; 7 bases are shared with TRBD2. The CDR3 consists of 15 residues. Germline CDR1 and CDR2: MNHEY and SMNVEV (reference sequence). J was trimmed by 1 base and V by 10 bases; bases with no gene match: 10. This chain's CDR3 is CATPGGETAKNIQYF. CDR3 bases: TGTGCCACCCCTGGGGGGGAGACGGCCAAAAACATTCAGTACTTC.

The V gene is TRBV5-5, the J gene TRBJ2-1; 8 bases line up with TRBD1. The germline CDR1 and CDR2 sequences are SGHKS and YYEKEE (reference sequence). The CDR3 spans 15 residues. The J segment lost 1 base and the V segment lost 4 bases, leaving 4 bases of the junction unmatched. CDR3: CASSLQGASYNEQFF. The CDR3 region has the DNA TGTGCCAGCAGCCTCCAGGGGGCATCCTACAATGAGCAGTTCTTC.

This chain uses TRBV28 with TRBJ2-7, with TRBD1 matching 10 bases. Trimming took 2 bases from V and 4 from J; bases not matched to a gene: 8. The germline CDR1 and CDR2 sequences are MDHEN and SYDVKM. This CDR3 contains 16 residues. As DNA, the CDR3 is TGTGCCAGCAGTTTAAGGACCGGGACAGGGGTGTACGAGCAGTACTTC. Translated: CASSLRTGTGVYEQYF.

This CDR3 reads CATSDLGAGGEQYF. The CDR3 DNA is TGTGCCACCAGTGATTTAGGAGCCGGGGGGGAGCAGTACTTC. The V gene is TRBV24-1, the J gene TRBJ2-7, with TRBD2 matching 7 bases. The germline V gene has CDR1 KGHDR and CDR2 SFDVKD. This CDR3 is built from 14 residues. Trimming at V came to 1 base and at J to 7 bases, leaving 6 bases not matched to a gene.

V is TRBV9 and J is TRBJ1-1; perhaps TRBD1 as D (5 bases). The germline gives CDR1 SGDLS, CDR2 YYNGEE. The CDR3 totals 15 residues. Trimming removed 5 bases at V and 2 bases at J, with 16 bases between. The CDR3 bases are TGTGCCAGCAGAGGGGAGGCGGGACCAAACACTGAAGCTTTCTTT. Translation: CASRGEAGPNTEAFF.

The CDR3 reads CASSFWEGKQETQYF. In nucleotides, the CDR3 is TGTGCCAGCAGCTTCTGGGAGGGAAAGCAAGAGACCCAGTACTTC. This rearrangement joins TRBV5-4 to TRBJ2-5; 7 positions agree with TRBD2. The CDR3 consists of 15 residues. In germline, CDR1 is SGHNT, CDR2 YYREEE (reference sequence). V shed 2 bases and J 2 bases; nucleotides not matched to a gene: 6.

The V gene is TRBV7-8, the J gene TRBJ2-1, with 14 bases fitting TRBD2. Germline V lookup: CDR1 SGHVS, CDR2 FQNEAQ. V trimming: 5 bases; J trimming: 8 bases; junction bases outside the gene matches: 8. CDR3 length: 16 amino acids. CDR3 amino acids: CASSPPGTSGSDEQFF. The CDR3 DNA reads TGTGCCAGCAGCCCCCCCGGGACTAGCGGGAGTGATGAGCAGTTCTTC.

This chain connects TRBV15 to TRBJ2-1; a possible D gene is TRBD2 (6 bases). The CDR3 runs 15 residues. V was cut by 5 bases and J by 4 bases, with 15 bases left in between. The germline CDR1 and CDR2 sequences are LNHNV and YYDKDF (reference sequence). This chain's CDR3 is CATSPSFGGYNEQFF. CDR3 bases: TGTGCCACCAGCCCGAGTTTCGGGGGATACAATGAGCAGTTCTTC.

This clone was picked up a small number of times. The rearrangement links TRBV27 to TRBJ1-6; D gene unclear. The V end lost 10 bases, the J end lost 5 bases, and 12 bases lay between the germline ends. There are 13 residues in the CDR3. Looked up from germline, CDR1 is MNHEY and CDR2 is SMNVEV (reference sequence). In DNA, the CDR3 is TGTGCCACCTCCCGGGAAAATAATTCACCCCTCCACTTT. Its protein product is CATSRENNSPLHF.

CDR3 nucleotides: TGTGCCAGCAGTTTTCGAAAGGGAGGGCCTGGCGGGGAGCTGTTTTTT. Translated, it gives CASSFRKGGPGGELFF. This chain joins TRBV28 and TRBJ2-2, with 7 bases aligning to TRBD2. This CDR3 comprises 16 residues. Per germline, CDR1 MDHEN and CDR2 SYDVKM. V was pared by 3 bases and J by 7 bases, with 11 bases of the junction left unmatched.

This chain joins TRBV24-1 and TRBJ2-5, with D perhaps matching TRBD2 (5 bases). V lost 3 bases to trimming and J lost 3 bases, with 16 bases between them. The CDR3 is 16 residues long. Germline CDR1 reads KGHDR; CDR2 reads SFDVKD. The CDR3 coding sequence is TGTGCCACCAGTGATGCCACGTCCCTAGCCGAAGAGACCCAGTACTTC. The encoded protein is CATSDATSLAEETQYF.

V is TRBV28 and J is TRBJ1-1; no reliable D call. The CDR3 covers 15 residues. Trimming took off 2 bases at V and 10 bases at J, with 20 bases between the two ends. The germline CDR1 and CDR2 sequences are MDHEN and SYDVKM. The chain's CDR3 is CASSLGSGGLLGAFF. CDR3 DNA sequence: TGTGCCAGCAGTTTAGGTAGTGGAGGGCTCCTCGGAGCTTTCTTT.

The genes are TRBV7-9 and TRBJ1-6, with 7 bases that match TRBD1. Germline CDR1 SEHNR, CDR2 FQNEAQ (reference sequence). With 5 bases clipped from V and 9 bases from J, the junction kept 7 bases outside the gene matches. This CDR3 is 14 amino acids long. CDR3 in amino acids: CASSLTGFASPLHF. The CDR3 DNA follows: TGTGCCAGCAGCCTGACAGGGTTCGCTTCACCCCTCCACTTT.

This sequence joins TRBV4-3 and TRBJ1-5; TRBD1 matches at 7 bases. Germline assignment: CDR1 LGHNA and CDR2 YSLEER. The CDR3 runs 13 residues. The V and J ends lost 4 bases and 4 bases, in that order; junction bases with no gene match: 1. The CDR3 DNA reads as TGCGCCAGCAGCCGGGACAGAAATCAGCCCCAGCATTTT. Its translation: CASSRDRNQPQHF.

The chain uses TRBV5-1 and TRBJ2-6; TRBD1 matches at 7 bases. This CDR3 region has 17 residues. The V gene end was trimmed by 0 bases and the J gene end by 0 bases; junction bases not matched to a gene: 3. CDR1 and CDR2 (germline): SGHRS, YFSETQ. This CDR3 reads CASSLDRGNSGANVLTF. The CDR3 bases are TGCGCCAGCAGCTTGGACAGGGGAAACTCTGGGGCCAACGTCCTGACTTTC. Based on the CDR3 plus reference TRBV5-1 and TRBJ2-6, the full variable domain is KAGVTQTPRYLIKTRGQQVTLSCSPISGHRSVSWYQQTPGQGLQFLFEYFSETQRNKGNFPGRFSGRQFSNSRSEMNVSTLELGDSALYLCASSLDRGNSGANVLTFGAGSRLTVL.

The V call is TRBV7-2, the J call TRBJ2-1; possibly TRBD2 for D (6 bases). Trimming took off 5 bases at V and 1 base at J, with 9 bases between the two ends. Germline CDR1 reads SGHTA; CDR2 reads FQGNSA. The CDR3 length is 14 residues. The CDR3 DNA reads as TGTGCCAGCAGCCCGGGACTTTCCTACAATGAGCAGTTCTTC. This sequence encodes CASSPGLSYNEQFF. Filled out from reference TRBV7-2 and TRBJ2-1, the complete variable domain reads GAGVSQSPSNKVTEKGKDVELRCDPISGHTALYWYRQSLGQGLEFLIYFQGNSAPDKSGLPSDRFSAERTGGSVSTLTIQRTQQEDSAVYLCASSPGLSYNEQFFGPGTRLTVL.

As regards this clone: The sample has other DNA sequences that encode this CDR3 too. The chain is built from TRBV7-2 and TRBJ2-3; 7 bases are a match to TRBD2. This CDR3 region has 16 residues. With 1 base clipped from V and 0 bases from J, the junction kept 4 bases outside the gene matches. Germline CDR1 is SGHTA and CDR2 is FQGNSA. CDR3 nucleotide sequence: TGTGCCAGCAGCTTAGTTGGGGGGGGAAGCACAGATACGCAGTATTTT. Its protein product is CASSLVGGGSTDTQYF.